The 29 T cell receptor beta chains listed next were all sequenced from one sample in a study of blood T cell repertoires in COVID-19. Generated by immunoSEQ multiplex PCR, the TCRdb table keeps only in-frame clones and is missing some. Of 150,000 to 200,000 clones in the sample, 75% to 90% were seen once. Sequenced: peripheral blood. The receptor source for this set is a human donor in a cohort sampled during active COVID-19.

The rearrangement uses TRBV2 and TRBJ2-5, with 8 bases lining up with TRBD2. V lost 10 bases to trimming and J lost 4 bases; unmatched junction nucleotides: 14. Per germline, CDR1 SNHLY and CDR2 FYNNEI. This CDR3 contains 15 residues. The CDR3 loop is CATRGRLRGGETQYF. For the CDR3, the DNA is TGTGCCACCCGAGGGAGACTCCGGGGGGGAGAGACCCAGTACTTC.

The chain is built from TRBV7-2 and TRBJ2-1; TRBD2 agrees at 8 bases. Germline V gene sequence: CDR1 SGHTA, CDR2 FQGNSA. Trimming removed 4 bases from V and 5 bases from J; junction bases left unmatched: 7. The CDR3 loop spans 15 amino acids. CDR3 sequence reads: CASSSTGGGHNEQFF. In DNA, the CDR3 is TGTGCCAGCAGCTCTACGGGAGGGGGGCACAATGAGCAGTTCTTC.

The chain recombines TRBV6-2 or TRBV6-3 with TRBJ2-7; D is perhaps TRBD2 (6 bases). Per the germline V gene, CDR1 is MNHEY and CDR2 is SVGEGT. The ends were cut back, 0 bases at V and 7 bases at J, with 10 bases in the middle. CDR3 size: 13 residues. Here the CDR3 DNA reads TGTGCCAGCAGTTACTCCGGTGGGGGGGAGCAGTACTTC. Translated, it gives CASSYSGGGEQYF.

The rearrangement uses TRBV6-2 or TRBV6-3 and TRBJ1-4; TRBD1 might be the D (6 bases). The CDR3 totals 15 residues. V was clipped by 6 bases and J by 8 bases, with 19 bases between them. Per the germline V gene, CDR1 is MNHEY and CDR2 is SVGEGT. CDR3 loop: CASSSVDRLGEKLFF. CDR3 DNA: TGTGCCAGCAGCAGCGTTGACAGGTTGGGGGAAAAACTGTTTTTT.

The V call is TRBV19, the J call TRBJ2-3, with 9 bases that match TRBD2. Unmatched junction bases numbered 10, after V lost 8 bases and J lost 4 bases. CDR1 and CDR2 (germline): LNHDA, SQIVND (reference sequence). The CDR3 extends over 15 amino acids. CDR3 coding DNA: TGTGCCAGTGTAAGACGCGGGGGGGCACCAGATACGCAGTATTTT. This gives the protein CASVRRGGAPDTQYF. The whole variable domain, remainder taken from reference TRBV19 and TRBJ2-3, is DGGITQSPKYLFRKEGQNVTLSCEQNLNHDAMYWYRQDPGQGLRLIYYSQIVNDFQKGDIAEGYSVSREKKESFPLTVTSAQKNPTAFYLCASVRRGGAPDTQYFGPGTRLTVL.

This clone appeared a single time. The CDR3 loop is CAIRTNSVGEQYF. CDR3 in DNA: TGTGCCATCAGAACCAACAGTGTCGGCGAGCAGTACTTC. The rearrangement joins TRBV10-3 to TRBJ2-7; the D is unclear. Trimming took off 6 bases at V and 6 bases at J, with 15 bases between the two ends. The CDR3 length is 13 residues. Germline V gene data show CDR1 as ENHRY and CDR2 as SYGVKD.

The chain combines TRBV3-1 (or the pseudogene TRBV3-2) with TRBJ1-6; D perhaps matches TRBD1 (6 bases). The CDR3 has 15 residues. Germline lookup yields CDR1 LGHDT and CDR2 YNNKEL (reference sequence). V was trimmed by 8 bases and J by 10 bases, leaving 21 bases between them. CDR3 nucleotides: TGTGCCAGCTGCCCCGGACAGCCCGGGGTGTCACCCCTCCACTTT. Amino acids: CASCPGQPGVSPLHF.

This clone was counted between two and nine times. The chain recombines TRBV7-2 with TRBJ1-4; D remains ambiguous. The CDR3 contains 14 residues. Germline V gene data show CDR1 as SGHTA and CDR2 as FQGNSA. V dropped 5 bases and J dropped 5 bases, with 12 bases sitting between them. In nucleotides, the CDR3 is TGTGCCAGCAGCCACGGCCCGGGGAATGAAAAACTGTTTTTT. As protein: CASSHGPGNEKLFF.

CDR3 amino acids: CASSGDSGRGRNEQFF. The CDR3, as DNA: TGCGCCAGCAGCGGGGACAGCGGCCGGGGGCGCAATGAGCAGTTCTTC. This chain joins TRBV5-1 and TRBJ2-1; weak D call: TRBD1 (7 bases). The CDR3 length is 16 residues. V was shortened by 4 bases and J by 6 bases, with 20 bases between the two germline ends. CDR1 SGHRS and CDR2 YFSETQ come from the germline V gene.

The V gene is TRBV27, the J gene TRBJ1-1, with TRBD1 matching 9 bases. From germline, CDR1 is MNHEY and CDR2 SMNVEV (reference sequence). The ends lost 6 bases at V and 1 base at J; junction bases unmatched: 6. The CDR3 loop spans 15 amino acids. The CDR3 DNA reads TGTGCCAGCAGCTGGGGACAGGGAGGGAACACTGAAGCTTTCTTT. It codes for CASSWGQGGNTEAFF.

The CDR3 bases are TGCGCCAGCAGTGAAACGTGGCGGGACCGGAAACTGTTTTTT. This translates into CASSETWRDRKLFF. The chain joins TRBV10-2 to TRBJ1-4, with a weak D call TRBD1 (5 bases). V lost 3 bases and J 11 bases, leaving 16 bases between the germline ends. The CDR3 extends over 14 amino acids. From germline, CDR1 is WSHSY and CDR2 SAAADI.

This clone came up many times. The chain joins TRBV7-9 to TRBJ2-6; D perhaps matches TRBD1 (6 bases). V gave up 2 bases and J gave up 3 bases, with 11 bases separating them. This CDR3 is 16 amino acids long. Germline CDR1 is SEHNR and CDR2 is FQNEAQ (reference sequence). DNA for the CDR3: TGTGCCAGCAGCTTATCAGGGGCGGGTGGGGCCAACGTCCTGACTTTC. It yields the protein CASSLSGAGGANVLTF.

As concerns this clone: The sample has other DNA sequences that encode this CDR3 too. The chain couples TRBV6-4 to TRBJ1-1, with D perhaps TRBD1 (5 bases). The germline V gene encodes CDR1 MRHNA and CDR2 SNTAGT. CDR3 size: 13 residues. Trimming removed 6 bases from V and 0 bases from J, with 8 bases in between. The CDR3 protein is CASSRQMNTEAFF. CDR3 coding DNA: TGTGCCAGCAGCCGACAGATGAACACTGAAGCTTTCTTT.

V usage is TRBV30 and J usage is TRBJ1-1, with D unclear. CDR3 length: 11 amino acids. CDR1 and CDR2 (germline): GTSNPN, SVGIG (reference sequence). V lost 5 bases to trimming and J lost 6 bases, with 10 bases between them. CDR3 DNA: TGTGCCTGGGTGACTCTCTCTGAAGCTTTCTTT. It yields the protein CAWVTLSEAFF.

The rearrangement uses TRBV15 and TRBJ1-6; no clear D gene. Germline assignment: CDR1 LNHNV and CDR2 YYDKDF (reference sequence). The germline V and J ends were trimmed by 0 bases and 2 bases, with 11 bases remaining between them. This CDR3 comprises 17 residues. CDR3 coding DNA: TGTGCCACCAGCAGAGATGCCAGGTTAACCTATAATTCACCCCTCCACTTT. Translated: CATSRDARLTYNSPLHF. The full variable domain, completed using reference TRBV15 and TRBJ1-6, is DAMVIQNPRYQVTQFGKPVTLSCSQTLNHNVMYWYQQKSSQAPKLLFHYYDKDFNNEADTPDNFQSRRPNTSFCFLDIRSPGLGDTAMYLCATSRDARLTYNSPLHFGNGTRLTVT.

The genes are TRBV5-5 and TRBJ1-2; D not resolved. With 5 bases removed from V and 0 bases from J, the gap between germline ends came to 14 bases. Germline lookup yields CDR1 SGHKS and CDR2 YYEKEE (reference sequence). The CDR3 has 15 residues. The CDR3 reads CASSTQENSNYGYTF. CDR3 DNA sequence: TGTGCCAGCAGTACTCAGGAAAACTCTAACTATGGCTACACCTTC.

The V gene is TRBV5-1, the J gene TRBJ2-2; a possible D gene is TRBD1 (6 bases). Per germline, CDR1 SGHRS and CDR2 YFSETQ. Trimming pared 1 base from V and 5 bases from J, leaving 15 bases between. The CDR3 runs to 16 residues. CDR3 residues: CASSLRPQGVTGELFF. The DNA of the CDR3 is TGCGCCAGCAGCTTGAGGCCACAGGGAGTAACCGGGGAGCTGTTTTTT. The whole variable domain, remainder taken from reference TRBV5-1 and TRBJ2-2, is KAGVTQTPRYLIKTRGQQVTLSCSPISGHRSVSWYQQTPGQGLQFLFEYFSETQRNKGNFPGRFSGRQFSNSRSEMNVSTLELGDSALYLCASSLRPQGVTGELFFGEGSRLTVL.

Many counts were recorded for this clone. The chain links TRBV3-1 (or the pseudogene TRBV3-2) to TRBJ2-1; maybe TRBD1 (5 bases). Deletions cut 6 bases from V and 7 bases from J, with 16 bases between. This CDR3 has 14 amino acids. CDR1 is LGHDT, CDR2 YNNKEL, per germline (reference sequence). The CDR3 sequence is CASSPGYLGNEQFF. As DNA, the CDR3 is TGTGCCAGCAGTCCAGGGTATTTGGGGAATGAGCAGTTCTTC.

The J gene is TRBJ1-5, the V gene TRBV6-5; D may be TRBD1 (6 bases). This CDR3 contains 15 residues. Germline V gives CDR1 MNHEY, CDR2 SVGAGI. V was shortened by 0 bases and J by 6 bases, with 12 bases between the two germline ends. The CDR3 coding sequence is TGTGCCAGCAGTTACTCGGGGGGGCTTACTCAGCCCCAGCATTTT. This translates into CASSYSGGLTQPQHF.

V is TRBV7-9 and J is TRBJ2-5; D is unclear. CDR1 is SEHNR and CDR2 is FQNEAQ in the germline V gene (reference sequence). The CDR3 extends over 11 amino acids. V was pared by 7 bases and J by 4 bases, with 7 bases between. The CDR3 coding sequence is TGTGCCAGCACTAACATAGAGACCCAGTACTTC. Its protein product is CASTNIETQYF.

The chain joins TRBV20-1 to TRBJ1-1; D unclear. This CDR3 has 11 residues. Germline CDR1 is DFQATT and CDR2 is SNEGSKA (reference sequence). Trimming stripped 5 bases from V and 8 bases from J, with 12 bases between. The CDR3 DNA reads TGCAGTGCTCTAGGAACAAAGGAAGCTTTCTTT. Translating gives CSALGTKEAFF.

The rearrangement uses TRBV5-1 and TRBJ1-1; D possibly corresponds to TRBD1 (5 bases). The CDR3 spans 14 residues. The germline CDR1 and CDR2 sequences are SGHRS and YFSETQ. The V and J ends lost 0 bases and 4 bases respectively, with 10 bases between them. The CDR3 DNA reads as TGCGCCAGCAGCTTGGCCGGGGGTAGCACTGAAGCTTTCTTT. It yields the protein CASSLAGGSTEAFF.

This chain joins TRBV27 and TRBJ1-5, with 8 bases that match TRBD1. Germline lookup yields CDR1 MNHEY and CDR2 SMNVEV (reference sequence). V lost 5 bases, J lost 5 bases, and 8 bases stayed unmatched. The CDR3 contains 15 residues. CDR3 nucleotide sequence: TGTGCCAGCAGTAACCGACCAGGGGGCGATCAGCCCCAGCATTTT. Its protein is CASSNRPGGDQPQHF.

J is TRBJ2-1 and V is TRBV27, with 9 bases identical to TRBD1. Germline V gives CDR1 MNHEY, CDR2 SMNVEV (reference sequence). V was clipped by 0 bases and J by 9 bases; unmatched bases: 3. The CDR3 extends over 14 amino acids. The CDR3 protein is CASSLSGDRVEQFF. DNA for the CDR3: TGTGCCAGCAGTTTATCGGGGGACAGGGTTGAGCAGTTCTTC.

J is TRBJ2-5 and V is TRBV15, with D possibly matching TRBD2 (6 bases). CDR1 is LNHNV and CDR2 is YYDKDF in the germline V gene (reference sequence). There are 14 residues in the CDR3. The V gene lost 6 bases and the J gene lost 2 bases, with 13 bases spanning the gap. The CDR3: CATRVKGTQETQYF. For the CDR3, the DNA is TGTGCCACCAGAGTGAAGGGGACTCAAGAGACCCAGTACTTC.

This clone came up a few times. The V call is TRBV11-3, the J call TRBJ2-1; D is unclear. V gave up 1 base and J gave up 7 bases, with 17 bases separating them. CDR1 and CDR2 (germline): SGHNT, YENEEA. The CDR3 has 16 residues. The chain's CDR3 is CASSLVVARASNEQFF. In DNA, the CDR3 is TGTGCCAGCAGCTTAGTGGTAGCCCGAGCGTCGAATGAGCAGTTCTTC.

The rearrangement uses TRBV25-1 and TRBJ2-6; 9 positions match TRBD1. V dropped 2 bases and J dropped 1; count of bases not matched to a gene: 6. The CDR3 has 18 amino acids. Germline loops: CDR1 MGHDK, CDR2 SYGVNS. CDR3 loop: CASSEATGGRSGANVLTF. DNA of the CDR3: TGTGCCAGCAGTGAAGCGACAGGGGGTCGGTCTGGGGCCAACGTCCTGACTTTC.

This clone was counted many times. This rearrangement joins TRBV7-9 to TRBJ1-2; 7 nucleotides agree with TRBD1. Germline V gives CDR1 SEHNR, CDR2 FQNEAQ (reference sequence). The CDR3 consists of 14 residues. The V and J ends lost 5 bases and 3 bases, in that order; junction bases with no gene match: 6. The CDR3 DNA is TGTGCCAGCAGCCCGCGACAGGGCCACTATGGCTACACCTTC. It codes for CASSPRQGHYGYTF.

The chain recombines TRBV12-3 or TRBV12-4 with TRBJ1-3; D unresolved. The CDR3 consists of 12 residues. V lost 1 base and J 4 bases, leaving 2 bases between the germline ends. CDR3 protein: CASSLVGNTIYF. The CDR3 DNA sequence: TGTGCCAGCAGTTTAGTAGGAAACACCATATATTTT.